This T cell receptor (beta chain) comes out of a study of T cells in Graves' hyperthyroidism and ophthalmopathy. General study results and limits: The model's output predicted ophthalmopathy at a median of about 6.5 months prior to onset. The majority of expanded thyroid clonotypes above 0.001 also appeared in blood.

Cells are PBMCs isolated from around 9.4 ml of fresh blood. From RNA transcripts, TCR beta CDR3 regions were amplified. The HTBI primer set was used in a first-round RT-PCR of the TCR CDR3. One entry per CDR3 protein results from TCRdb running MiXCR on the multiplex PCR reads. The sample lists a few hundred thousand distinct CDR3 sequences; approximately 14% were seen once. There are many counts of this clonotype. Antigen unknown. This CDR3 has 15 amino acids. The ends lost 2 bases at V and 8 bases at J; junction bases unmatched: 8. The sequencing sample was made of blood. This clonotype originated in a woman in her twenties or thirties with Graves' hyperthyroidism. The rearrangement joins TRBV12-3 or TRBV12-4 to TRBJ2-1; 8 bases match TRBD2. The CDR3 protein is CASSLWLAGRDEQFF. The CDR3 bases are TGTGCCAGCAGTTTATGGTTAGCGGGACGGGATGAGCAGTTCTTC.